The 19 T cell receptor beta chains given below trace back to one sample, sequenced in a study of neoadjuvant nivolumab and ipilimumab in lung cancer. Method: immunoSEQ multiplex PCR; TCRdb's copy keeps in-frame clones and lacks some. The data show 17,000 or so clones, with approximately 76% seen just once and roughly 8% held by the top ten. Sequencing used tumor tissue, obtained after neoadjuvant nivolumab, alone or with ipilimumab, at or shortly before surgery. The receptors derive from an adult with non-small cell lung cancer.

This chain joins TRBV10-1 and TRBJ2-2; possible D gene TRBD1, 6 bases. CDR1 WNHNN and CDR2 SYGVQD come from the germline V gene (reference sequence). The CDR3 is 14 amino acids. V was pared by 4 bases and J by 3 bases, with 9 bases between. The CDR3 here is CASSGDMYTGELFF. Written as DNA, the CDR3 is TGCGCCAGCAGTGGGGACATGTACACCGGGGAGCTGTTTTTT.

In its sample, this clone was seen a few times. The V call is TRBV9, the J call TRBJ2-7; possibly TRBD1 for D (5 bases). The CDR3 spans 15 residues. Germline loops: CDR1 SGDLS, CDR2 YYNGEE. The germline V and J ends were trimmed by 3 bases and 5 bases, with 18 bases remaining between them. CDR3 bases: TGTGCCAGCAGCGCAGCACCTTTGCCAGGGAACGAGCAGTACTTC. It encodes CASSAAPLPGNEQYF.

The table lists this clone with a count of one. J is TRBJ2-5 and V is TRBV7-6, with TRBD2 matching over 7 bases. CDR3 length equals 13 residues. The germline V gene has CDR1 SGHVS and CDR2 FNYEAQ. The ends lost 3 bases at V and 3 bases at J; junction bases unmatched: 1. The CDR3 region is CASSFRGEETQYF. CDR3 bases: TGTGCCAGCAGCTTTCGGGGGGAAGAGACCCAGTACTTC.

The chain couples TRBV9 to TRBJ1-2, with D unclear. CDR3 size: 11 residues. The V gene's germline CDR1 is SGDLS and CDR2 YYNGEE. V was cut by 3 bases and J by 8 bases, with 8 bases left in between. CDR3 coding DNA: TGTGCCAGCAGCGGCGAGGGAGGCTACACCTTC. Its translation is CASSGEGGYTF.

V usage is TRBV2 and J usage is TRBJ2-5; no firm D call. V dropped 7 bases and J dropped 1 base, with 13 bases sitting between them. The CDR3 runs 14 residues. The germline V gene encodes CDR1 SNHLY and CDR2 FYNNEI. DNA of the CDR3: TGTGCCAGCACAAGGGCAACCACCCAAGAGACCCAGTACTTC. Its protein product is CASTRATTQETQYF.

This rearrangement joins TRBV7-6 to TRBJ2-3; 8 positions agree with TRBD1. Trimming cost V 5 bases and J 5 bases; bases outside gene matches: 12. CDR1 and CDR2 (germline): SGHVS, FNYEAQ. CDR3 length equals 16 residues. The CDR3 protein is CASSQGPGGQLDTQYF. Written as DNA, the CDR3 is TGTGCCAGCAGCCAGGGGCCAGGGGGCCAGTTAGATACGCAGTATTTT.

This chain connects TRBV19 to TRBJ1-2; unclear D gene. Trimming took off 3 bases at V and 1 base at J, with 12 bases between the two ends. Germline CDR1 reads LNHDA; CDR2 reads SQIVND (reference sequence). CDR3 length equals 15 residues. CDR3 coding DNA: TGTGCCAGTAGTATTTTTGGACGGAATAACTATGGCTACACCTTC. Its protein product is CASSIFGRNNYGYTF.

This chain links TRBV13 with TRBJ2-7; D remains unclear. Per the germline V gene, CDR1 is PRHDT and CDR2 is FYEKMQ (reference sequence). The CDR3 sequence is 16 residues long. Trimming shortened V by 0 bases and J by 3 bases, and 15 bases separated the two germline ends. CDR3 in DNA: TGTGCCAGCAGCTTAGGTCCAGCACTACCTATCTACGAGCAGTACTTC. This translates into CASSLGPALPIYEQYF.

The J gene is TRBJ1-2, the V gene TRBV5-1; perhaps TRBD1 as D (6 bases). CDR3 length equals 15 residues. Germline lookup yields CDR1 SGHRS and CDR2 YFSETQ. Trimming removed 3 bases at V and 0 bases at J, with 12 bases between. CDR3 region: CASSYQGISNYGYTF. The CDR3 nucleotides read TGCGCCAGCAGCTATCAGGGGATTTCTAACTATGGCTACACCTTC.

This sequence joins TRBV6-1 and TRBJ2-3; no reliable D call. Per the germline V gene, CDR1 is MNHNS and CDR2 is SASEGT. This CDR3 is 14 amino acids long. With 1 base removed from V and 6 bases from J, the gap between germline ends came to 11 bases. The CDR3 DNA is TGTGCCAGCAGTGAAGTCGTCGTGGGGGATACGCAGTATTTT. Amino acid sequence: CASSEVVVGDTQYF.

CDR3 bases: TGTGCCAGCAGTTCTGCGGGGGCGAACTCCTACGAGCAGTACTTC. As protein: CASSSAGANSYEQYF. V is TRBV6-5 and J is TRBJ2-7; D may be TRBD2 (7 bases). The CDR3 is 15 amino acids. The germline V and J ends were trimmed by 4 bases and 0 bases, with 13 bases remaining between them. CDR1 MNHEY and CDR2 SVGAGI come from the germline V gene.

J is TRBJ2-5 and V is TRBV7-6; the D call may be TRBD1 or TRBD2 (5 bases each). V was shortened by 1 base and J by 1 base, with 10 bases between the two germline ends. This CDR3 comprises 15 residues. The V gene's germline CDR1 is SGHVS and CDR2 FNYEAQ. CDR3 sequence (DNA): TGTGCCAGCAGCTTAGATGAGGGGCCCCAAGAGACCCAGTACTTC. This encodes CASSLDEGPQETQYF.

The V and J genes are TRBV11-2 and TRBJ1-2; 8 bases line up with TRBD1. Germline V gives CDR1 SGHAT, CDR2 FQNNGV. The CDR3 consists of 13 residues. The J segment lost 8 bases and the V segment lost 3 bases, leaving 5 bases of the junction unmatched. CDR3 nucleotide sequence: TGTGCCAGCAGCTTCCGACAGGGGATAGGCTACACCTTC. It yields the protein CASSFRQGIGYTF.

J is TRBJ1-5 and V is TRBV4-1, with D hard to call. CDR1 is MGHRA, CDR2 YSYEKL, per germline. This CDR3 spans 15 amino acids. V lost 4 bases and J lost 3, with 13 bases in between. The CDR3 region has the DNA TGCGCCAGCAGCCTTACGACGGGATCCAATCAGCCCCAGCATTTT. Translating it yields CASSLTTGSNQPQHF.

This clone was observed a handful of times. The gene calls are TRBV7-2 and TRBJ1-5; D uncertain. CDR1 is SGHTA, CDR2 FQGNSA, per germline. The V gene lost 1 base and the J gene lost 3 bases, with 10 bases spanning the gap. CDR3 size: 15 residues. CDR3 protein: CASSLELSANQPQHF. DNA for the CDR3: TGTGCCAGCAGCTTAGAATTATCGGCCAATCAGCCCCAGCATTTT.

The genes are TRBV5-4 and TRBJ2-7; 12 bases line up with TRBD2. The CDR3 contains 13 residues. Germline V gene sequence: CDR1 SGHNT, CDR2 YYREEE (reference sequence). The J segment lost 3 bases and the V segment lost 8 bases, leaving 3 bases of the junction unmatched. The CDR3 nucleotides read TGTGCCAGTGGACTAGCGGGGATCTACGAGCAGTACTTC. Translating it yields CASGLAGIYEQYF.

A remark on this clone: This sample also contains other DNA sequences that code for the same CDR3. CDR3: CASSYSRPSSGNTIYF. CDR3 coding DNA: TGTGCCAGCAGTTACTCTAGACCGTCCTCTGGAAACACCATATATTTT. The rearrangement links TRBV6-5 to TRBJ1-3; D is ambiguous. The CDR3 consists of 16 residues. The V gene lost 0 bases and the J gene lost 0 bases, with 9 bases spanning the gap. Germline loops: CDR1 MNHEY, CDR2 SVGAGI.

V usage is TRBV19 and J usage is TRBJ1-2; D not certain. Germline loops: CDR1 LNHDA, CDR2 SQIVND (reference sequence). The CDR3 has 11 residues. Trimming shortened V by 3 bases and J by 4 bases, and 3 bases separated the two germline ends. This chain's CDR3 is CASSIGYGYTF. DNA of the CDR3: TGTGCCAGTAGTATCGGCTATGGCTACACCTTC.

The CDR3 spells CAWVQKGGNNQPQHF. The CDR3 bases are TGTGCCTGGGTCCAGAAGGGCGGAAACAATCAGCCCCAGCATTTT. The chain employs TRBV30 and TRBJ1-5; no definite D call. The V gene's germline CDR1 is GTSNPN and CDR2 SVGIG (reference sequence). Trimming stripped 5 bases from V and 3 bases from J, with 17 bases between. The CDR3 loop spans 15 amino acids.